Each of the 6 T cell receptor beta chains below was sequenced from the same sample in a study of control samples from healthy donors and cancer patients. TCRdb's copy holds only in-frame clones and misses some; the assay was immunoSEQ multiplex PCR. The sample gives more than 15,000 clones, approximately 90% of which show up once; just over 9% is in the top ten. The sample taken for sequencing was PBMCs. The receptors originated from an older woman with head and neck cancer.

J is TRBJ2-7 and V is TRBV6-5; no reliable D call. Germline CDR1 is MNHEY and CDR2 is SVGAGI. The germline V and J ends were trimmed by 6 bases and 9 bases, with 15 bases remaining between them. CDR3 size: 12 residues. In nucleotides, the CDR3 is TGTGCCAGCAGGCTTGTGGTAGGCGGGCAGTACTTC. The encoded protein is CASRLVVGGQYF.

The rearrangement joins TRBV3-1 (or the pseudogene TRBV3-2) to TRBJ2-3, with TRBD1 matching over 9 bases. Germline CDR1 is LGHDT and CDR2 is YNNKEL (reference sequence). V trimming: 1 base; J trimming: 1 base; junction bases outside the gene matches: 3. CDR3 size: 16 residues. This CDR3 reads CASSQARTGGTDTQYF. The CDR3 region has the DNA TGTGCCAGCAGCCAAGCTAGGACAGGGGGCACAGATACGCAGTATTTT.

This rearrangement joins TRBV5-1 to TRBJ1-2; D is uncertain. CDR1 and CDR2 (germline): SGHRS, YFSETQ. Trimming cost V 4 bases and J 0 bases, with 28 bases left between them. The CDR3 sequence is 20 residues long. The CDR3: CASSLFGSAGSAWTNYGYTF. In nucleotides, the CDR3 is TGCGCCAGCAGCCTCTTCGGCAGCGCTGGAAGTGCATGGACTAACTATGGCTACACCTTC.

The rearrangement uses TRBV10-3 and TRBJ2-7, with TRBD1 identical over 10 bases. CDR3 length: 15 residues. V lost 6 bases, J lost 4 bases, and 9 bases stayed unmatched. Germline-derived CDR1 and CDR2 are ENHRY and SYGVKD. CDR3 sequence: CAIRIGTGDRYEQYF. In nucleotides, the CDR3 is TGTGCCATCAGAATCGGGACAGGGGATAGGTACGAGCAGTACTTC.

The J gene is TRBJ1-1, the V gene TRBV27; D not resolved. Trimming took 6 bases from V and 4 from J, leaving 15 bases between them. Germline CDR1 and CDR2: MNHEY and SMNVEV (reference sequence). This CDR3 has 14 residues. The DNA for the CDR3 is TGTGCCAGCAGATATCGGATCCGAGGCACTGAAGCTTTCTTT. Protein sequence: CASRYRIRGTEAFF.

The chain uses TRBV18 and TRBJ1-4, with 12 bases fitting TRBD1. The CDR3 is 16 amino acids. The ends lost 2 bases at V and 7 bases at J; junction bases unmatched: 5. The V gene's germline CDR1 is KGHSH and CDR2 LQKENI. CDR3 DNA sequence: TGTGCCAGCTCACCAGTTCCGGGACAGGGGGCTGAAAAACTGTTTTTT. As protein: CASSPVPGQGAEKLFF. The full variable domain, with the rest looked up from reference TRBV18 and TRBJ1-4, is NAGVMQNPRHLVRRRGQEARLRCSPMKGHSHVYWYRQLPEEGLKFMVYLQKENIIDESGMPKERFSAEFPKEGPSILRIQQVVRGDSAAYFCASSPVPGQGAEKLFFGSGTQLSVL.